These 12 T cell receptor beta chains were sequenced from one sample in a study of blood T cell repertoires in COVID-19. Only in-frame clones appear in the TCRdb table, and some are missing; sequencing was by immunoSEQ multiplex PCR. The repertoire consists of approximately 340,000 clones, with 80% to 90% occurring once and the leading ten covering almost 3%. Specimen: peripheral blood. The origin of the receptors is a man younger than 40 with active or convalescent COVID-19.

The chain recombines TRBV7-2 with TRBJ2-7; TRBD2 matches 12 bases. The junction had 1 base not matched to a gene; V was cut back by 6 bases and J by 4 bases. Germline CDR1 reads SGHTA; CDR2 reads FQGNSA. The CDR3 spans 13 residues. CDR3 DNA sequence: TGTGCCAGCAGGGGACTAGCGGGTTACGAGCAGTACTTC. Its protein is CASRGLAGYEQYF.

The count of this clone is one. The V call is TRBV5-8, the J call TRBJ1-1; D remains unclear. With 3 bases removed from V and 11 bases from J, the gap between germline ends came to 8 bases. Per germline, CDR1 SGHTS and CDR2 YDEGEE. The CDR3 extends over 10 amino acids. CDR3 in DNA: TGTGCCAGCAGCTACACCGGGGCTTTCTTT. Encoded protein: CASSYTGAFF.

This sequence joins TRBV7-6 and TRBJ1-6; possible D gene TRBD1, 6 bases. CDR3 size: 19 residues. Germline assignment: CDR1 SGHVS and CDR2 FNYEAQ. With 1 base removed from V and 0 bases from J, the gap between germline ends came to 16 bases. The CDR3 region has the DNA TGTGCCAGCAGCTTAGGAGGGGTCAGGGGCAGCTCCTATAATTCACCCCTCCACTTT. Translation: CASSLGGVRGSSYNSPLHF.

The chain joins TRBV7-2 to TRBJ1-2, with 7 bases lining up with TRBD1. Unmatched junction bases numbered 8, after V lost 5 bases and J lost 5 bases. The V gene's germline CDR1 is SGHTA and CDR2 FQGNSA. This CDR3 has 14 amino acids. CDR3 sequence: CASSAYTGEYGYTF. In DNA form, the CDR3 reads TGTGCCAGCAGCGCCTACACAGGGGAGTATGGCTACACCTTC.

The chain couples TRBV3-1 (or the pseudogene TRBV3-2) to TRBJ1-5; D unresolved. With 4 bases removed from V and 5 bases from J, the gap between germline ends came to 9 bases. This CDR3 contains 13 residues. CDR1 is LGHDT, CDR2 YNNKEL, per germline (reference sequence). CDR3 in amino acids: CASSPGGDQPQHF. CDR3 coding DNA: TGTGCCAGCAGCCCCGGTGGTGATCAGCCCCAGCATTTT.

The chain couples TRBV6-5 to TRBJ1-5, with D unresolved. V lost 0 bases and J 8 bases, leaving 11 bases between the germline ends. Germline V gene data show CDR1 as MNHEY and CDR2 as SVGAGI. The length of the CDR3 is 14 residues. CDR3 protein: CASSYSSGGEPQHF. DNA of the CDR3: TGTGCCAGCAGTTACTCGTCGGGCGGGGAGCCCCAGCATTTT.

The V gene is TRBV15, the J gene TRBJ1-6; 12 positions agree with TRBD1. V lost 0 bases to trimming and J lost 9 bases; unmatched junction nucleotides: 6. There are 17 residues in the CDR3. In germline, CDR1 is LNHNV, CDR2 YYDKDF (reference sequence). The CDR3 is CATSRDVGQGAGSPLHF. The CDR3 DNA follows: TGTGCCACCAGCAGAGATGTGGGACAGGGGGCTGGTTCACCCCTCCACTTT.

The chain carries TRBV15 and TRBJ1-2, with TRBD1 as a possible D gene (6 bases). Germline values: CDR1 LNHNV, CDR2 YYDKDF (reference sequence). The CDR3 covers 13 residues. Trimming removed 1 base at V and 7 bases at J, with 10 bases between. CDR3 sequence reads: CATSRGPGVGYTF. The CDR3 DNA reads as TGTGCCACCAGCAGAGGCCCAGGGGTTGGCTACACCTTC.

In its sample, this clone was seen a few times. The chain uses TRBV11-2 and TRBJ1-6; weak D call: TRBD1 (5 bases). CDR3 length: 14 residues. CDR1 and CDR2 from the germline V gene are SGHAT and FQNNGV. V was trimmed by 0 bases and J by 12 bases, leaving 12 bases between them. The CDR3 sequence: CASSLDFTGGPLHF. The CDR3 DNA reads TGTGCCAGCAGCTTAGATTTTACCGGGGGACCCCTCCACTTT.

V is TRBV18 and J is TRBJ1-4; TRBD1 matches at 8 bases. The germline V gene encodes CDR1 KGHSH and CDR2 LQKENI. This CDR3 is 18 amino acids long. V shed 3 bases, J shed 0 bases, and the junction held 9 bases outside the gene matches. CDR3 sequence: CASSPTGRQGTTNEKLFF. The CDR3 coding sequence is TGTGCCAGCTCACCCACAGGCCGACAGGGGACAACTAATGAAAAACTGTTTTTT.

This clone was observed a few times. The rearrangement joins TRBV4-3 to TRBJ1-2; D is undetermined. Germline V lookup: CDR1 LGHNA, CDR2 YSLEER. The CDR3 covers 13 residues. With 1 base removed from V and 7 bases from J, the gap between germline ends came to 10 bases. CDR3 DNA sequence: TGCGCCAGCAGCCAAGGAAACGGTCGTGGCTACACCTTC. Protein: CASSQGNGRGYTF.

The chain links TRBV5-1 to TRBJ2-7; 7 bases are shared with TRBD1. The V segment lost 0 bases and the J segment 5 bases; nucleotides outside the gene matches: 8. CDR3 length: 15 residues. Germline CDR1 is SGHRS and CDR2 is YFSETQ. In DNA, the CDR3 is TGCGCCAGCAGCTTGGAGGTCAGGGGGATTGACGAGCAGTACTTC. It codes for CASSLEVRGIDEQYF.